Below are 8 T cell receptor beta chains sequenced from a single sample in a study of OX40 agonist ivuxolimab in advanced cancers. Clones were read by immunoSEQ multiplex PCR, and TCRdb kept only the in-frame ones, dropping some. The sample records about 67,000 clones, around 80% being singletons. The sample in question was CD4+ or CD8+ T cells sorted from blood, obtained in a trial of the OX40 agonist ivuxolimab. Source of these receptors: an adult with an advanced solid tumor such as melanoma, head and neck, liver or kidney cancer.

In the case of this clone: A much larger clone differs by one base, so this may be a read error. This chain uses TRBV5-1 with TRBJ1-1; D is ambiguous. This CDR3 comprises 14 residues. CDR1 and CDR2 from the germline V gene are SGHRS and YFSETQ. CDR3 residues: CTSSLPSSITEAFF. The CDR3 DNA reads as TGCACCAGCAGCTTGCCATCGAGTATCACTGAAGCTTTCTTT.

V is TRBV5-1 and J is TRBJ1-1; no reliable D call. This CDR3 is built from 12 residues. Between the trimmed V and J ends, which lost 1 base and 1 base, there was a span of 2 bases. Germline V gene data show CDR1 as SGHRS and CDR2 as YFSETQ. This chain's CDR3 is CASSLRNTEAFF. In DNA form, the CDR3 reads TGCGCCAGCAGCTTGCGGAACACTGAAGCTTTCTTT.

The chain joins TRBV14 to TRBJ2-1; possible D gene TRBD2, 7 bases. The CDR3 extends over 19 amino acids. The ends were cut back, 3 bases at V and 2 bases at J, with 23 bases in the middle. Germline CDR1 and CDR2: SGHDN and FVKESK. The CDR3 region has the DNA TGTGCCAGCAGCCACTGGGAGGGGGGGGCCCACTGGACCTACAATGAGCAGTTCTTC. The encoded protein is CASSHWEGGAHWTYNEQFF.

The CDR3, as DNA: TGTGCCAGCAGCGCCGACGGGACTAGCGTGAATGAGCAGTTCTTC. It codes for CASSADGTSVNEQFF. The rearrangement joins TRBV7-2 to TRBJ2-1; 10 positions agree with TRBD2. The CDR3 is 15 residues long. Germline CDR1 and CDR2: SGHTA and FQGNSA. V gave up 5 bases and J gave up 7 bases; unmatched junction bases: 8.

The CDR3 coding sequence is TGTGCCAGCAGCGCGGGACAAAGCAATTCACCCCTCCACTTT. Its translation is CASSAGQSNSPLHF. The chain links TRBV4-2 to TRBJ1-6; tentative D call: TRBD1 (6 bases). This CDR3 region has 14 residues. In germline, CDR1 is LGHNA, CDR2 YNFKEQ. Trimming pared 5 bases from V and 7 bases from J, leaving 12 bases between.

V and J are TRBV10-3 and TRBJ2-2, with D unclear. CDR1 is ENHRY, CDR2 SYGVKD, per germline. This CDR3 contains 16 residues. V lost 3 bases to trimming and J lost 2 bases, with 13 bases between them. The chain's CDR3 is CAISEFDNPNTGELFF. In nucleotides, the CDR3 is TGTGCCATCAGTGAATTCGACAACCCCAACACCGGGGAGCTGTTTTTT.

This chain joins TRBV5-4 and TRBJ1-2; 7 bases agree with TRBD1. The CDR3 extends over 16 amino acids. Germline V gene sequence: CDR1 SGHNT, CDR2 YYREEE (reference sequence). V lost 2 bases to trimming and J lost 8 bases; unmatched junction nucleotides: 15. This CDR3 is CASSFGGGAGTGGYTF. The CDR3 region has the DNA TGTGCCAGCAGCTTTGGAGGGGGCGCAGGAACTGGGGGCTACACCTTC.

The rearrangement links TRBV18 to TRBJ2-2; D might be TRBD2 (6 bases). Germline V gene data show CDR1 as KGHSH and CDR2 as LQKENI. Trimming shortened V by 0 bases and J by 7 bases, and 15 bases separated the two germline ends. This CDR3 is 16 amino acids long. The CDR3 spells CASSPPEAGRHGELFF. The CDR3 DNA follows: TGTGCCAGCTCACCACCGGAGGCAGGGAGGCACGGGGAGCTGTTTTTT.